The 13 T cell receptor beta chains reported below all come from one sample, sequenced in a study of blood T cells in healthy people across ages. With a J-beta primer mix and a sample-barcoded 5' primer, a second PCR ran 7 to 11 cycles. One entry per CDR3 protein, called by TCRdb with MiXCR from the 5' RACE reads. The sample records about 1.4 million distinct CDR3 sequences, almost 60% being singletons. Sequencing was performed on blood. Receptors originate from a man aged 18-30 years in good health.

The chain links TRBV11-2 to TRBJ2-3, with D perhaps matching TRBD1 (6 bases). Deletions cut 3 bases from V and 4 bases from J, with 8 bases between. The CDR3 extends over 13 amino acids. Per germline, CDR1 SGHAT and CDR2 FQNNGV. The CDR3 here is CASSFTGSDTQYF. Here the CDR3 DNA reads TGTGCCAGCAGCTTTACAGGGTCAGATACGCAGTATTTT. Drawing the rest from reference TRBV11-2 and TRBJ2-3, the complete variable domain is EAGVAQSPRYKIIEKRQSVAFWCNPISGHATLYWYQQILGQGPKLLIQFQNNGVVDDSQLPKDRFSAERLKGVDSTLKIQPAKLEDSAVYLCASSFTGSDTQYFGPGTRLTVL.

The rearrangement joins TRBV23-1 to TRBJ1-5, with TRBD1 as a possible D gene (5 bases). TRBV23-1 is assigned to the ORF class and has an uncertain function. This CDR3 comprises 15 residues. Trimming removed 8 bases at V and 1 base at J, with 15 bases between. In nucleotides, the CDR3 is TGCGCCAGCGGGAAGACAGTCTGGAGCAATCAGCCCCAGCATTTT. It yields the protein CASGKTVWSNQPQHF.

The gene calls are TRBV12-5 and TRBJ2-3; no clear D. V dropped 6 bases and J dropped 2 bases, with 21 bases sitting between them. The germline CDR1 and CDR2 sequences are LGHNT and FRNRAP. This CDR3 is 17 amino acids long. CDR3 nucleotides: TGTGCTAGTGGCCCGGACCCAGCTCTCATCAACACAGATACGCAGTATTTT. It is translated as CASGPDPALINTDTQYF.

This chain uses TRBV11-2 with TRBJ2-7; 9 nucleotides match TRBD1. V lost 3 bases to trimming and J lost 5 bases; unmatched junction nucleotides: 8. There are 15 residues in the CDR3. Germline CDR1 reads SGHAT; CDR2 reads FQNNGV. The DNA of the CDR3 is TGTGCCAGCAGCTTTGTTCGGGACAGGGACCACGAGCAGTACTTC. The encoded protein is CASSFVRDRDHEQYF.

The chain's CDR3 is CASSPGTESSPLHF. The CDR3 DNA sequence: TGTGCCAGCTCACCTGGGACAGAGTCTTCACCCCTCCACTTT. This chain links TRBV18 with TRBJ1-6; the match to TRBD1 covers 7 bases. V gave up 3 bases and J gave up 9 bases; unmatched junction bases: 5. Per the germline V gene, CDR1 is KGHSH and CDR2 is LQKENI. The CDR3 sequence is 14 residues long.

The chain uses TRBV14 and TRBJ2-4; D might be TRBD2 (7 bases). The J call may be wrong; the DNA end is better matched by TRBJ2-7. The germline gives CDR1 SGHDN, CDR2 FVKESK. This CDR3 has 13 amino acids. DNA of the CDR3: TGTGCCAGCAGCCCAATCGGGGGGCGCGAGCAGTACTTC. This codes for CASSPIGGREQYF.

The chain joins TRBV4-1 to TRBJ1-5; possible D gene TRBD1, 6 bases. The V end was cut by 4 bases, the J end by 5 bases, with 9 bases between. The CDR3 is 13 residues long. Germline V lookup: CDR1 MGHRA, CDR2 YSYEKL. CDR3 bases: TGCGCCAGCAGCCGAAACAGGGATCAGCCCCAGCATTTT. This gives the protein CASSRNRDQPQHF.

DNA for the CDR3: TGCAGTGCTAGAGACGAGGGTGGCTATGGCTACACCTTC. It is translated as CSARDEGGYGYTF. The chain has TRBV20-1 and TRBJ1-2; D gene unclear. CDR1 and CDR2 (germline): DFQATT, SNEGSKA (reference sequence). This CDR3 contains 13 residues. The germline V and J ends were trimmed by 0 bases and 4 bases, with 9 bases remaining between them.

This clonotype was recorded a few times. This chain uses TRBV15 with TRBJ2-1, with a weak D call TRBD1 (5 bases). This CDR3 has 14 amino acids. V lost 1 base and J 8 bases, leaving 12 bases between the germline ends. CDR1 and CDR2 (germline): LNHNV, YYDKDF (reference sequence). The CDR3 here is CATSRVPGYDEQFF. CDR3 DNA: TGTGCCACCAGCAGAGTCCCAGGGTACGATGAGCAGTTCTTC.

This clonotype was counted a single time. This rearrangement joins TRBV10-3 to TRBJ2-1; 11 bases map to TRBD2. The CDR3 runs 16 residues. The V gene's germline CDR1 is ENHRY and CDR2 SYGVKD. Trimming removed 0 bases from V and 4 bases from J; junction bases left unmatched: 2. CDR3 nucleotide sequence: TGTGCCATCAGTGAGTCGGCTAGCGGGGGGTACAATGAGCAGTTCTTC. It is translated as CAISESASGGYNEQFF.

The J gene is TRBJ1-5, the V gene TRBV2; no reliable D call. This CDR3 comprises 14 residues. Germline V CDR1 and CDR2: SNHLY, FYNNEI. Between the trimmed V and J ends, which lost 8 bases and 2 bases, there was a span of 13 bases. This chain's CDR3 is CASGRLGRNQPQHF. Here the CDR3 DNA reads TGTGCCAGCGGTAGGCTCGGTCGCAATCAGCCCCAGCATTTT.

The chain employs TRBV20-1 and TRBJ2-7; tentative D call: TRBD2 (5 bases). Trimming pared 2 bases from V and 1 base from J, leaving 18 bases between. This CDR3 comprises 16 residues. CDR1 and CDR2 (germline): DFQATT, SNEGSKA (reference sequence). The CDR3: CSARSQSPEGSYEQYF. The CDR3 nucleotides read TGCAGTGCTAGAAGTCAGTCCCCAGAGGGATCCTACGAGCAGTACTTC.

The chain uses TRBV10-1 and TRBJ1-2; D unclear. V was trimmed by 6 bases and J by 4 bases, leaving 12 bases between them. CDR3 length: 13 amino acids. The germline gives CDR1 WNHNN, CDR2 SYGVQD (reference sequence). CDR3 region: CASSPTLAYGYTF. The CDR3 DNA sequence: TGCGCCAGCAGCCCCACACTGGCCTATGGCTACACCTTC.